This paragraph covers one T cell receptor beta chain sequence. The CDR3 has 15 residues. The V end was cut by 7 bases, the J end by 3 bases, with 16 bases between. Germline V lookup: CDR1 LNHDA, CDR2 SQIVND (reference sequence). Autoimmune disease history or systemic immunosuppression was exclusionary. Profiled with immunoSEQ multiplex PCR; TCRdb holds only in-frame clones, not every one. Of roughly 58,000 clones detected, roughly 85% appear once; the ten largest clones hold around 0.78%. The sample originates from a study of OX40 agonist ivuxolimab in advanced cancers. Study context: Prior anti-PD-1, anti-PD-L1 or anti-CTLA-4 therapy was allowed; 30% to 40% had some. Partial responses, seen in three patients, involved one hepatocellular carcinoma and two cutaneous melanomas.

This sequence was found in an adult with an advanced solid tumor such as melanoma, head and neck, liver or kidney cancer. The genes are TRBV19 and TRBJ1-5, with a tentative D call TRBD1 (6 bases). Here the sequenced sample was CD4+ or CD8+ T cells sorted from blood, taken in a trial of the OX40 agonist ivuxolimab. The CDR3: CASTPAGAHNQPQHF. The CDR3, as DNA: TGTGCCAGTACCCCCGCGGGGGCTCACAATCAGCCCCAGCATTTT. Full variable domain (missing parts from reference TRBV19 and TRBJ1-5): DGGITQSPKYLFRKEGQNVTLSCEQNLNHDAMYWYRQDPGQGLRLIYYSQIVNDFQKGDIAEGYSVSREKKESFPLTVTSAQKNPTAFYLCASTPAGAHNQPQHFGDGTRLSIL.